The 11 T cell receptor beta chains in this list originate from one sample, sequenced in a study of PD-L1 blockade in urothelial cancer. Sequencing used immunoSEQ multiplex PCR; TCRdb keeps in-frame clones, though not all of them. The profile shows approximately 120,000 clones, 86% of them singletons. Regarding time point: peripheral blood 6 weeks after treatment start. This specimen was PBMCs, taken around atezolizumab (anti-PD-L1) treatment. These receptors all come from a man aged 50 to 59 with urothelial cancer.

The gene calls are TRBV9 and TRBJ2-3, with no clear D. The CDR3 consists of 14 residues. Germline-derived CDR1 and CDR2 are SGDLS and YYNGEE. V lost 3 bases and J lost 0, with 8 bases in between. The CDR3 reads CASSELVSTDTQYF. Here the CDR3 DNA reads TGTGCCAGCAGCGAGCTAGTAAGCACAGATACGCAGTATTTT.

The gene calls are TRBV19 and TRBJ2-7; 8 bases map to TRBD2. The CDR3 is 15 amino acids. The V gene's germline CDR1 is LNHDA and CDR2 SQIVND (reference sequence). The V and J ends lost 6 bases and 0 bases, in that order; junction bases with no gene match: 7. The CDR3 DNA follows: TGTGCCAGTAGGGAAATAGCGGGGAGCTCCTACGAGCAGTACTTC. This gives the protein CASREIAGSSYEQYF. The full variable domain, with the rest looked up from reference TRBV19 and TRBJ2-7, is DGGITQSPKYLFRKEGQNVTLSCEQNLNHDAMYWYRQDPGQGLRLIYYSQIVNDFQKGDIAEGYSVSREKKESFPLTVTSAQKNPTAFYLCASREIAGSSYEQYFGPGTRLTVT.

V is TRBV11-2 and J is TRBJ1-6, with D tentatively TRBD1 (5 bases). Germline loops: CDR1 SGHAT, CDR2 FQNNGV. Trimming removed 2 bases at V and 7 bases at J, with 15 bases between. The length of the CDR3 is 16 residues. The CDR3 bases are TGTGCCAGCAGCTTAACGGGGGAGTCTAGGAATTCACCCCTCCACTTT. It yields the protein CASSLTGESRNSPLHF.

The genes are TRBV11-2 and TRBJ2-7, with D possibly being TRBD2 (6 bases). The germline V gene encodes CDR1 SGHAT and CDR2 FQNNGV. This CDR3 is 15 amino acids long. V was trimmed by 6 bases and J by 2 bases, leaving 17 bases between them. Here the CDR3 reads CASSRSGTEAYEQYF. CDR3 nucleotides: TGTGCCAGCAGTAGATCCGGGACTGAAGCCTACGAGCAGTACTTC.

The CDR3 sequence is CASRGGAGSSSYGYTF. The DNA for the CDR3 is TGTGCCAGCAGGGGGGGAGCGGGCAGTTCGAGCTATGGCTACACCTTC. The V gene is TRBV28, the J gene TRBJ1-2, with D possibly TRBD1 on 5 matching bases. Germline V gene data show CDR1 as MDHEN and CDR2 as SYDVKM. The CDR3 extends over 16 amino acids. V gave up 6 bases and J gave up 4 bases, with 21 bases separating them.

The chain links TRBV5-1 to TRBJ2-2, with D perhaps TRBD2 (6 bases). The germline V gene encodes CDR1 SGHRS and CDR2 YFSETQ. The V and J ends lost 2 bases and 1 base respectively, with 12 bases between them. CDR3 length equals 16 residues. Here the CDR3 reads CASSLTGRGNTGELFF. The CDR3 DNA is TGCGCCAGCAGCTTAACCGGGAGAGGGAACACCGGGGAGCTGTTTTTT. The complete variable domain, with remaining parts taken from reference TRBV5-1 and TRBJ2-2, reads KAGVTQTPRYLIKTRGQQVTLSCSPISGHRSVSWYQQTPGQGLQFLFEYFSETQRNKGNFPGRFSGRQFSNSRSEMNVSTLELGDSALYLCASSLTGRGNTGELFFGEGSRLTVL.

The chain combines TRBV18 with TRBJ2-7; 9 bases align to TRBD1. Germline V gives CDR1 KGHSH, CDR2 LQKENI. The length of the CDR3 is 16 residues. V gave up 0 bases and J gave up 3 bases; unmatched junction bases: 6. CDR3 nucleotide sequence: TGTGCCAGCTCACCACCAGGGACAGGGAGCCTCTACGAGCAGTACTTC. It yields the protein CASSPPGTGSLYEQYF.

The rearrangement joins TRBV9 to TRBJ1-2; D remains ambiguous. Germline V lookup: CDR1 SGDLS, CDR2 YYNGEE. This CDR3 has 13 amino acids. Trimming took 5 bases from V and 5 from J, leaving 13 bases between them. CDR3 coding DNA: TGTGCCAGCAGTGGAGTATCGGGGTATGGCTACACCTTC. This codes for CASSGVSGYGYTF.

The chain recombines TRBV6-1 with TRBJ2-3, with D possibly TRBD1 on 6 matching bases. Trimming took 8 bases from V and 5 from J, leaving 8 bases between them. Germline CDR1 reads MNHNS; CDR2 reads SASEGT. The CDR3 is 11 amino acids. The CDR3 nucleotides read TGTGCCAGCGGCAGGGGAGATACGCAGTATTTT. Its protein product is CASGRGDTQYF.

The chain employs TRBV28 and TRBJ2-7; 9 positions agree with TRBD1. The length of the CDR3 is 16 residues. The junction had 12 bases not matched to a gene; V was cut back by 6 bases and J by 3 bases. Germline CDR1 and CDR2: MDHEN and SYDVKM. CDR3 in amino acids: CASSFTGTGNYYEQYF. In DNA form, the CDR3 reads TGTGCCAGCAGCTTCACCGGGACAGGGAATTACTACGAGCAGTACTTC.

V gene TRBV7-9 combines with J gene TRBJ2-3; D uncertain. This CDR3 region has 12 residues. Germline CDR1 is SEHNR and CDR2 is FQNEAQ (reference sequence). Deletions cut 5 bases from V and 4 bases from J, with 7 bases between. CDR3 nucleotide sequence: TGTGCCAGCAGCCCCACATCAGATACGCAGTATTTT. Translation gives CASSPTSDTQYF. Full variable domain (outside the CDR3, taken from reference TRBV7-9 and TRBJ2-3): DTGVSQNPRHKITKRGQNVTFRCDPISEHNRLYWYRQTLGQGPEFLTYFQNEAQLEKSRLLSDRFSAERPKGSFSTLEIQRTEQGDSAMYLCASSPTSDTQYFGPGTRLTVL.